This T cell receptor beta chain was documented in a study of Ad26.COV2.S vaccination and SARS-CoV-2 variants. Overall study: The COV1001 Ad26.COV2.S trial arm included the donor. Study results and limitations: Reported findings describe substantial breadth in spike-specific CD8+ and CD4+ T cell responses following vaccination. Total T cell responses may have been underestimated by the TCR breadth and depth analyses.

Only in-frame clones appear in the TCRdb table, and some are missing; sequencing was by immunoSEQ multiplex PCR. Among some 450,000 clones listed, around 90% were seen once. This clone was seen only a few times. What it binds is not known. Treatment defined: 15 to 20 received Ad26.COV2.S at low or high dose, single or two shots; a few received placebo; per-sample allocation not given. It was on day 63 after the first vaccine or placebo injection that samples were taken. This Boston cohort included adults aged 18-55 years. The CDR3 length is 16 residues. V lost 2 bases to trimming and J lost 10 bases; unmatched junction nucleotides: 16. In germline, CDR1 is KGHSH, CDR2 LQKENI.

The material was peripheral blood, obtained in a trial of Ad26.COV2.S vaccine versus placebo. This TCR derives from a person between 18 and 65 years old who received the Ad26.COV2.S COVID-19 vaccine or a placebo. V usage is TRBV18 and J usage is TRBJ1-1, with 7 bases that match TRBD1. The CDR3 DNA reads TGTGCCAGCTCACCAACCCCGGGACAGATACTCGAAGGAGCTTTCTTT. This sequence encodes CASSPTPGQILEGAFF.